The following is a TCR beta chain sequence with its context. Its antigen remains unidentified. One end of the junction is discordant with germline, which a read error may explain. This sample is drawn from a study of T cell repertoires and HLA-DP antigens. Overall study: Versus self, one alloantigen differed at one groove amino acid, the other at ten. Sorted CD137+CD4+ samples averaged roughly 200 ng DNA; pre-culture CD4+ samples, 1,000 to 1,500 ng.

Generated by immunoSEQ multiplex PCR, the TCRdb table keeps only in-frame clones and is missing some. The sample shows fewer than 75,000 clones, roughly 77% of them seen only once. The sample taken for sequencing was CD4+ T cells from PBMCs. The TCR was taken from a man aged 55-75 years in good health and CMV-seronegative.

The CDR3, as DNA: TGTGCCAGCAGCGCTGCGGACTTGAAAACTGAAGCTTTCTTT. Translation gives CASSAADLKTEAFF. The rearrangement joins TRBV7-8 to TRBJ1-1; D unclear. In germline, CDR1 is SGHVS, CDR2 FQNEAQ. The CDR3 contains 14 residues.